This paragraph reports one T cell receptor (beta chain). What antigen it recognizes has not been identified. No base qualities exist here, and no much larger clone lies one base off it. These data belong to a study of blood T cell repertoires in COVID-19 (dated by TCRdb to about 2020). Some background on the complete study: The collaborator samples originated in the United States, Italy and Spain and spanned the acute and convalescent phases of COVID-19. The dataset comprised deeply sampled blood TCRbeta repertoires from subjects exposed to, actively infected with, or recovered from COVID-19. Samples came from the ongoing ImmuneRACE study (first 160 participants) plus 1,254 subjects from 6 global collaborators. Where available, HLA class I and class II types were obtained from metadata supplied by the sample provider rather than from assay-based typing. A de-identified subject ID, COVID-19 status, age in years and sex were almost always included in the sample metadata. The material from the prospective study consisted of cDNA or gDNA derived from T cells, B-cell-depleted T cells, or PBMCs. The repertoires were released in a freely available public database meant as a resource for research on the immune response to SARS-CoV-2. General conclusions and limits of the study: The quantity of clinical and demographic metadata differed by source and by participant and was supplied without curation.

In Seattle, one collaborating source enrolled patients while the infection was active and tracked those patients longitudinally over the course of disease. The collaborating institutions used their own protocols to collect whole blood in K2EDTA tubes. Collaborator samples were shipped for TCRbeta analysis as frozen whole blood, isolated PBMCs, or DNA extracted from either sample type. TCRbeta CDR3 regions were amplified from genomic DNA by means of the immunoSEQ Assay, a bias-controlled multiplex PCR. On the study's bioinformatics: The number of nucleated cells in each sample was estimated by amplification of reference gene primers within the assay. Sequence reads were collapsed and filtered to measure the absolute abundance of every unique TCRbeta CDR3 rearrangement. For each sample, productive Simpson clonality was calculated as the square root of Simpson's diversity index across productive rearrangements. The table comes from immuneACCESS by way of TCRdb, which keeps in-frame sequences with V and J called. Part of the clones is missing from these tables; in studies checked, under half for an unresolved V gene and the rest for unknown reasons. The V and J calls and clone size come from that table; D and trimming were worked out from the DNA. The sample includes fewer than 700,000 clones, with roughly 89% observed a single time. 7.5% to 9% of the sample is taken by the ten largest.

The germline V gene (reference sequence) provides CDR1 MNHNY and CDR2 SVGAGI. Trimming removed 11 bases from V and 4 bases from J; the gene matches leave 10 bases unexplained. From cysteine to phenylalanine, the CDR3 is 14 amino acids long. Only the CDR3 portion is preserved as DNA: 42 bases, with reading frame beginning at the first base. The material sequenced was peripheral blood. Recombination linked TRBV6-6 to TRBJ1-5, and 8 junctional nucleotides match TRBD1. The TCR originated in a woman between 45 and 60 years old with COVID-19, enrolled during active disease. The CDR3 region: CAVSRTGRNQPQHF. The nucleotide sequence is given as TGTGCCGTATCGAGGACAGGGAGGAATCAGCCCCAGCATTTT.